This TCR beta chain was recorded in a study of technical replicates of blood from several donors. The CDR3 contains 14 residues. From germline, CDR1 is MNHEY and CDR2 SVGAGI. V lost 8 bases, J lost 5 bases, and 18 bases lay in between. Only in-frame clones appear in the TCRdb table, and some are missing; sequencing was by immunoSEQ multiplex PCR. The table has about 88,000 clones, around 93% seen once. The receptor comes from a human donor in good health. The sample was T cells isolated from PBMCs. The chain combines TRBV6-5 with TRBJ1-2; D perhaps matches TRBD1 (5 bases). CDR3 sequence: CASLKAGGRYGYTF. In nucleotides, the CDR3 is TGTGCCAGCCTAAAAGCCGGGGGGAGGTATGGCTACACCTTC.